This TCR beta chain came from a study of shared clonotypes between healthy human individuals (TCRdb year 2020). In terms of the full investigation: The cohort comprised a couple of women and three men aged 18 to 49 years. Leukapheresis yielded between about 0.85 and 10 billion PBMCs per donor. Blood TCR repertoires of five healthy adults were deeply sequenced to estimate repertoire size and the extent of clonotype sharing between individuals. For each donor, CD4 naive and CD4 memory were each given three plates, CD8 naive was given two plates, and CD8 memory was given one plate. To increase sequencing depth and limit assay-specific biases, TCR repertoire library preparation and sequencing were carried out by different laboratories using diverse techniques. Findings and caveats that apply to the study as a whole: Rarefaction of sorted-subset datasets indicated incomplete sequencing despite the large sequencing depth. Sampling was restricted to blood, and TCR repertoires in tissue are likely to differ from TCR repertoires in blood. The genetic and exposure-history diversity represented was limited by the small number of donors. Based on pairwise subsampling, the degree of clonotype sharing among donors was expected to be affected by sequencing depth. Larger estimated clonotype richness was generally found for naive subsets than for memory subsets. Compared with non-shared clonotypes, clonotypes shared by all four sorted-subset donors had higher generation probabilities. Across a handful of donors, roughly 5.1% of naive CD4, roughly 3.4% of naive CD8, about 2.3% of memory CD4, and about 0.4% of memory CD8 clonotypes were shared.

Turning to this clone: Its specific antigen is unknown. Base qualities were left out, and no much larger clone turns up one base away.

Using the deep immunoSEQ assay, multiplex PCR amplified TCR CDR3 regions from genomic DNA. Extracted genomic DNA from each cell subset was distributed evenly across all wells of several immunoSEQ 96-well plates, and each plate was treated as a replicate. For sorted subsets, 150 to 200 ng genomic DNA, equal to some 28,000 T cell genomes, was loaded into each replicate PCR. Purified libraries were quantified with a Qubit 3.0 fluorometer, sized on a Bioanalyzer 2100, and re-quantified with the KAPA Library Quantification kit. Every immunoSEQ 96-well plate was sequenced on a dedicated single-read 150-cycle Illumina NextSeq 550 flow cell. In the original analysis: Because the immunoSEQ output included only junctional sequences and no quality scores, the filtering could not be the same as the filtering used for full-length reads. Sequences were annotated with PyIR, a Python wrapper for IgBLAST v1.9, using IMGT germline references to assign V/J genes and CDR3. Reads were removed for weak V/J assignments (E-value above 1e-6), missing CDR3, stop codons, out-of-frame junctions, or ambiguous translated residues. A V3J clonotype was defined by an identical inferred V gene, J gene, and CDR3 amino acid sequence. Percentage overlap between repertoires was calculated by dividing the number of shared unique clonotypes by the size of the smaller repertoire. Repertoire richness was assessed with RTK rarefaction, the Chao1 estimator, and Recon v2.1 estimates of unobserved clonotypes. Generation probabilities for all TCRbeta clonotypes obtained by the gDNA method from several donors were computed using OLGA. TCRdb carries this immuneACCESS record with in-frame sequences only. Its versions omit some clonotypes, under half of them owing to an unresolved V gene in the studies checked, with the rest unexplained. D and trimming were read from the DNA, whereas the V and J calls and clone size are those reported in that table. This sample comprises 110,000 or so clones, about two thirds of them detected only once. Approximately 25% of the sample is held by the ten biggest clonotypes.

The CDR3 runs 14 residues from the cysteine to the phenylalanine. The CDR3 DNA has 42 bases and is translated from base 1. Via the germline V gene (reference sequence), CDR1 is PRHDT and CDR2 FYEKMQ. Donors were healthy HIV-negative adults with no recently reported acute infections or vaccinations. Every donor was a Caucasian adult residing in Nashville, Tennessee, USA. CD8 memory samples were composed of magnetically selected CD45RO+ cells combined with CCR7-negative CD45RA+ effector memory (TemRA) cells. After blood collection by leukapheresis, PBMCs were isolated using Ficoll-Histopaque density gradient centrifugation and then cryopreserved in the vapor phase of liquid nitrogen. Analytical flow cytometry was used to check the purity and quantity of every magnetically sorted T cell population. Each sorted fraction had its genomic DNA isolated and then quantified by UV absorbance on a Nanodrop 2000c.

This chain is built from TRBV13 and TRBJ2-5; the D gene could be either TRBD1 or TRBD2, each agreeing at 5 bases. The assigned J gene may be wrong: the sequence end matches TRBJ2-7 better. Sequenced: memory CD8+ T cells sorted from blood. The cell subset or site label on this specimen signifies: CD45RO+ cells pooled with CCR7-negative TemRA cells. This receptor was taken from a woman aged 25 to 39 in good health. The CDR3 sequence is CASSLGWGPYEQYF. The nucleotides read TGTGCCAGCAGCTTAGGGTGGGGACCGTACGAGCAGTACTTC.